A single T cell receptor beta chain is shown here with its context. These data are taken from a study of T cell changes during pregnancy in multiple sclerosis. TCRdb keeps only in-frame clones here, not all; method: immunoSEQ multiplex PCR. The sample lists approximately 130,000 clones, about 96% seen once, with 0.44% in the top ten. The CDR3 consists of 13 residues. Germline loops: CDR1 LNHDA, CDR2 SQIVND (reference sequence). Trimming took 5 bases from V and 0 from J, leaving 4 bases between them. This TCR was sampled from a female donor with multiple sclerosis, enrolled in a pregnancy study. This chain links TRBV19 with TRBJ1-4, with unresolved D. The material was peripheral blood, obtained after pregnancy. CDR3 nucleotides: TGTGCCAGTAGTCCTGCAACTAATGAAAAACTGTTTTTT. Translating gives CASSPATNEKLFF.